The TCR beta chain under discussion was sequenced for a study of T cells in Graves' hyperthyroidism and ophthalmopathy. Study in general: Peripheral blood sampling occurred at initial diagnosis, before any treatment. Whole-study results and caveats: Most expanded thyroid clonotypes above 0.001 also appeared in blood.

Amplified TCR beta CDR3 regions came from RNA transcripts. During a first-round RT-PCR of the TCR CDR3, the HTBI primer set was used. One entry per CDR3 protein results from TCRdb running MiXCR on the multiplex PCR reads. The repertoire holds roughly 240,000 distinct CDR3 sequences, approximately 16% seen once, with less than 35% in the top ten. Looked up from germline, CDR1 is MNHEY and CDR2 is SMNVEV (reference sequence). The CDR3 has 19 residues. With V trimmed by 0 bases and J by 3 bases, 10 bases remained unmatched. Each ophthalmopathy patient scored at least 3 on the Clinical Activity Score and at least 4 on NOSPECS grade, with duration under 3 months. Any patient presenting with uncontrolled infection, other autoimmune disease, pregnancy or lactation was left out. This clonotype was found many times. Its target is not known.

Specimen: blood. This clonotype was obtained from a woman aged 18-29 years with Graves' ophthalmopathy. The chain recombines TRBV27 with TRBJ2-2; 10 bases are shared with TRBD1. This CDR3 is CASSLSAGQGLVYTGELFF. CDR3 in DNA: TGTGCCAGCAGTTTATCAGCGGGACAGGGGTTAGTCTACACCGGGGAGCTGTTTTTT.